This TCR beta chain was observed in a study of shared clonotypes between healthy human individuals. Study-level findings and limits: Relative to memory subsets, naive subsets generally showed larger estimated richness. When compared with the clonotypes that were shared by all four sorted-subset donors, the non-shared clonotypes turned out to have lower generation probabilities.

The test was conducted at deep level. In the study's own analysis: ImmunoSEQ supplied junction-only sequences lacking quality scores, so filtering was different. The assay was immunoSEQ multiplex PCR, and TCRdb's table has in-frame clones only and misses some. V, J and clone size are those of that table, while D and trimming were read from the DNA. The sample shows roughly 2,000,000 clones, around 96% of them seen only once. Remarks on this clone: The antigen is unknown.

CD45RO-negative, CCR7-positively selected cells formed the naive CD8 fraction, excluding terminally differentiated effector memory CD45RA+ cells. The germline V gene encodes CDR1 MNHEY and CDR2 SMNVEV (reference sequence). The CDR3 totals 16 residues. J was trimmed by 3 bases and V by 6 bases; bases with no gene match: 12. The chain recombines TRBV27 with TRBJ1-2; 8 nucleotides align to TRBD1. The TCR was taken from a man between 18 and 35 years old in good health. The source material was naive CD8+ T cells sorted from blood. Here the CDR3 DNA reads TGTGCCAGCAGGCCGACAGGGGATCCAGGAGACTATGGCTACACCTTC. Translating gives CASRPTGDPGDYGYTF.